This T cell receptor (beta chain) was sequenced in a study of T cells in localized non-small cell lung cancer. General observations from the study: Blood T cell density predicted longer survival; adjacent-lung clonality, shorter. Adjacent lung was found to contain a median approximately 60 of the top 100 tumor clones. Compared with tumor, uninvolved adjacent lung displayed greater T cell clonality, ranking highest overall.

A few counts support this clone. Its antigen is not identified. The repertoire was sequenced with immunoSEQ multiplex PCR; TCRdb's copy has only in-frame clones and lacks some. The sample carries 1,500 to 2,000 clones, 20% recorded once. Adjacent lung, free of atypia, was sampled at least 2 cm from the tumor margin. The sequencing here drew on normal lung tissue next to the tumor, taken before any cancer treatment. This receptor was identified in a man aged 40 to 70 with stage III lung adenocarcinoma.

The CDR3 nucleotides read TGTGCCAGCAGTAGAATGGGACTCACAGATACGCAGTATTTT. Its translation: CASSRMGLTDTQYF. V is TRBV6-8 and J is TRBJ2-3; possibly TRBD2 for D (6 bases). The CDR3 loop spans 14 amino acids. CDR1 and CDR2 (germline): MNHGY, SAAAGT. V was shortened by 5 bases and J by 2 bases, with 11 bases between the two germline ends.